This T cell receptor (beta chain) was obtained from a study of technical replicates of blood from several donors. Data came from immunoSEQ multiplex PCR; TCRdb stores just in-frame clones and leaves some out. The sample has roughly 80,000 clones, roughly 90% seen once; the top ten hold approximately 0.25%. Sequenced material: T cells isolated from PBMCs. The TCR originated in a human donor in good health.

As DNA, the CDR3 is TGTGCCAGCTCACCAAGTTTTCCAGGGGGAAGCAATCAGCCCCAGCATTTT. This sequence encodes CASSPSFPGGSNQPQHF. The chain recombines TRBV18 with TRBJ1-5, with 7 nucleotides matching TRBD1. The CDR3 has 17 amino acids. V shed 2 bases, J shed 1 base, and the junction held 8 bases outside the gene matches. CDR1 is KGHSH, CDR2 LQKENI, per germline.